This entry describes one TCR beta chain. The assay was immunoSEQ multiplex PCR, and TCRdb's table has in-frame clones only and misses some. The table lists 31,000 or so clones, 80% to 90% of them singletons. This specimen belongs to a study of PD-L1 blockade in urothelial cancer. Described time point: peripheral blood 6 weeks after treatment start. Sequencing was performed on PBMCs, taken around atezolizumab (anti-PD-L1) treatment. The TCR was taken from an elderly man with urothelial cancer.

The CDR3 sequence: CASNRGQTSSGNTIYF. DNA for the CDR3: TGTGCCAGCAATAGGGGGCAGACGAGCTCTGGAAACACCATATATTTT. The gene calls are TRBV11-2 and TRBJ1-3; TRBD1 matches at 7 bases. This CDR3 region has 16 residues. V shed 7 bases and J 0 bases; nucleotides not matched to a gene: 9. Germline V gene lookup returns CDR1 SGHAT and CDR2 FQNNGV.